A single sample is the source of the 27 T cell receptor beta chains below, sequenced in a study of T-cell reconstitution after alpha-beta-depleted transplantation in children. TCRbeta library construction was performed incorporating unique molecular identifiers. TCRdb re-called the PCR reads through MiXCR, storing one row per CDR3 protein. The profile shows over 550,000 distinct CDR3 sequences, 10% of them singletons. This sample comprised PBMCs from the stem cell graft donor, obtained from the stem cell graft. The source of these receptors is a human donor who donated a stem cell graft to a child with acute myeloid leukemia.

This clonotype was counted at least ten times. The junction differs from germline at one of its ends, possibly a read error. V is TRBV6-5 and J is TRBJ1-1; weak D call: TRBD1 (5 bases). CDR1 MNHEY and CDR2 SVGAGI come from the germline V gene. This CDR3 region has 11 residues. The CDR3 sequence is CASLTHGGEIF. CDR3 DNA: TGTGCCAGCTTGACACACGGGGGAGAGATTTTT.

This clonotype appeared many times. The chain has TRBV24-1 and TRBJ2-1; D gene unclear. Looked up from germline, CDR1 is KGHDR and CDR2 is SFDVKD. The CDR3 is 15 residues long. V was pared by 9 bases and J by 1 base, with 15 bases between. The CDR3 loop is CATDHPGTSYNEQFF. The CDR3, as DNA: TGTGCCACCGACCACCCAGGAACATCCTACAATGAGCAGTTCTTC.

The sample holds many counts of this clonotype. The chain joins TRBV12-3 or TRBV12-4 to TRBJ2-1; 12 bases are shared with TRBD2. After removal of 5 bases from V and 10 bases from J, the junction contained 6 bases not matched to a gene. This CDR3 contains 14 residues. CDR3 in amino acids: CASSGLAGSQEQFF. Here the CDR3 DNA reads TGTGCCAGCAGTGGACTAGCGGGATCTCAGGAGCAGTTCTTC.

This clonotype was detected ten times or more. The J gene is TRBJ2-2, the V gene TRBV5-1, with 14 positions matching TRBD2. V lost 4 bases and J lost 6; bases outside the gene matches: 5. The CDR3 covers 16 residues. Per the germline V gene, CDR1 is SGHRS and CDR2 is YFSETQ. CDR3 sequence reads: CASSLSTSGRAGELFF. The CDR3 DNA reads as TGCGCCAGCAGCCTTTCGACTAGCGGGAGGGCCGGGGAGCTGTTTTTT.

This clonotype was seen a handful of times. J is TRBJ1-2 and V is TRBV10-3; 10 bases match TRBD1. The V gene's germline CDR1 is ENHRY and CDR2 SYGVKD. The CDR3 consists of 14 residues. Germline trimming cut 5 bases from V and 2 bases from J; bases unmatched to any gene: 2. The CDR3 loop reads CAISPGQGNYGYTF. The CDR3 bases are TGTGCCATCAGTCCGGGACAGGGGAACTATGGCTACACCTTC.

A word on this clonotype: This may come from a read error, since a much larger clone is one base off. This chain uses TRBV6-1 with TRBJ2-7; possibly TRBD1 for D (6 bases). CDR1 and CDR2 (germline): MNHNS, SASEGT. This CDR3 region has 13 residues. The germline V and J ends were trimmed by 6 bases and 5 bases, with 14 bases remaining between them. This chain's CDR3 is CASRTTGAHEQYF. For the CDR3, the DNA is TGTGCCAGCAGGACGACAGGCGCCCACGAGCAGTACTTC.

The table lists this clonotype with a few counts. J is TRBJ2-7 and V is TRBV27, with TRBD1 as a possible D gene (6 bases). The CDR3 runs 13 residues. The germline CDR1 and CDR2 sequences are MNHEY and SMNVEV (reference sequence). V was cut by 4 bases and J by 2 bases, with 9 bases left in between. The CDR3 here is CASSSQGPYEQYF. As DNA, the CDR3 is TGTGCCAGCAGTTCCCAGGGGCCCTACGAGCAGTACTTC.

This clonotype was seen many times. The V call is TRBV5-1, the J call TRBJ2-1, with 9 bases lining up with TRBD2. V was clipped by 0 bases and J by 4 bases; unmatched bases: 2. CDR1 is SGHRS and CDR2 is YFSETQ in the germline V gene. The CDR3 extends over 15 amino acids. The CDR3, as DNA: TGCGCCAGCAGCTTGGGTAGCGGGAGTTACAATGAGCAGTTCTTC. Amino acid sequence: CASSLGSGSYNEQFF.

A few counts support this clonotype. The V call is TRBV5-4, the J call TRBJ2-1; 14 bases line up with TRBD2. Germline CDR1 reads SGHNT; CDR2 reads YYREEE (reference sequence). V trimming: 5 bases; J trimming: 7 bases; junction bases outside the gene matches: 8. The CDR3 consists of 16 residues. CDR3 coding DNA: TGTGCCAGCAGACACCCGGGACTAGCGGGAGATAATGAGCAGTTCTTC. Protein: CASRHPGLAGDNEQFF.

The chain is built from TRBV29-1 and TRBJ2-7, with TRBD1 matching 8 bases. CDR3 size: 14 residues. V gave up 0 bases and J gave up 2 bases; unmatched junction bases: 3. Germline CDR1 reads SQVTM; CDR2 reads ANQGSEA. The DNA for the CDR3 is TGCAGCGTTGAAGAGGGACAGGATCCCTACGAGCAGTACTTC. This codes for CSVEEGQDPYEQYF.

Of note for this clonotype: Because the CDR3 is missing its conserved closing phenylalanine or tryptophan, this is likely a read error. V gene TRBV6-1 combines with J gene TRBJ1-4; TRBD1 matches 8 bases. The germline V gene has CDR1 MNHNS and CDR2 SASEGT. Trimming took 6 bases from V and 6 from J; bases not matched to a gene: 12. CDR3 length: 16 residues. The CDR3 DNA sequence: TGTGCCAGCAGCCCCGCGGACAGGGAAAGAGATGAAAAACTGTTTTAT. Protein sequence: CASSPADRERDEKLFY.

At least ten counts were recorded for this clonotype. V usage is TRBV5-1 and J usage is TRBJ2-2; D possibly matches TRBD1 or TRBD2 (5 bases each). V lost 0 bases to trimming and J lost 5 bases, with 8 bases between them. Germline V gene lookup returns CDR1 SGHRS and CDR2 YFSETQ. The CDR3 loop spans 14 amino acids. For the CDR3, the DNA is TGCGCCAGCAGCTTGGACTGGGGGACCGGGGAGCTGTTTTTT. This sequence encodes CASSLDWGTGELFF.

This clonotype appeared many times. This chain links TRBV7-2 with TRBJ2-7, with TRBD2 matching over 8 bases. The length of the CDR3 is 16 residues. The germline gives CDR1 SGHTA, CDR2 FQGNSA. V was pared by 5 bases and J by 2 bases, with 11 bases of the junction left unmatched. For the CDR3, the DNA is TGTGCCAGCAGCCACCCCGTCGGCGGGGGGCCCTACGAGCAGTACTTC. Translation: CASSHPVGGGPYEQYF.

V usage is TRBV18 and J usage is TRBJ2-3, with D possibly matching TRBD2 (6 bases). Deletions cut 2 bases from V and 3 bases from J, with 12 bases between. The CDR3 is 15 amino acids. CDR1 is KGHSH and CDR2 is LQKENI in the germline V gene. In nucleotides, the CDR3 is TGTGCCAGCTCACCAGCGGGGCTAGGGACAGATACGCAGTATTTT. Its translation: CASSPAGLGTDTQYF. Full variable domain (outside the CDR3, taken from reference TRBV18 and TRBJ2-3): NAGVMQNPRHLVRRRGQEARLRCSPMKGHSHVYWYRQLPEEGLKFMVYLQKENIIDESGMPKERFSAEFPKEGPSILRIQQVVRGDSAAYFCASSPAGLGTDTQYFGPGTRLTVL.

This chain uses TRBV5-3 with TRBJ2-2; 10 bases are shared with TRBD2. TRBV5-3 is known as an ORF, though its function is uncertain. J lost 3 bases, V lost 1 base, and 6 bases had no gene match. The CDR3 extends over 17 amino acids. CDR3 nucleotide sequence: TGTGCCAGAAGCTTGAATGCAGCGGGAGGGCACACCGGGGAGCTGTTTTTT. Amino acids: CARSLNAAGGHTGELFF.

This clonotype showed up many times. The rearrangement joins TRBV5-1 to TRBJ2-7; weak D call: TRBD2 (6 bases). CDR1 and CDR2 from the germline V gene are SGHRS and YFSETQ. The V gene lost 5 bases and the J gene lost 5 bases, with 20 bases spanning the gap. The CDR3 runs to 15 residues. The CDR3 sequence: CASRTGGREPNEQYF. In DNA, the CDR3 is TGCGCCAGCAGGACCGGAGGACGGGAGCCCAACGAGCAGTACTTC.

V is TRBV18 and J is TRBJ2-4, with 7 bases identical to TRBD1. Trimming took 8 bases from V and 7 from J; bases not matched to a gene: 8. The CDR3 has 13 residues. From germline, CDR1 is KGHSH and CDR2 LQKENI. The CDR3 spells CASADRAGNIQYF. The CDR3 DNA reads TGTGCCAGCGCAGACAGGGCTGGGAACATTCAGTACTTC.

This clonotype was counted between two and nine times. The chain joins TRBV6-2 or TRBV6-3 to TRBJ2-7; possibly TRBD1 for D (5 bases). From germline, CDR1 is MNHEY and CDR2 SVGEGT. The CDR3 spans 16 residues. The V gene lost 4 bases and the J gene lost 5 bases, with 21 bases spanning the gap. The CDR3 sequence: CASSSWTILGNNEQYF. In DNA form, the CDR3 reads TGTGCCAGCAGTTCCTGGACAATTTTGGGAAATAACGAGCAGTACTTC.

This clonotype was counted at least ten times. The chain joins TRBV28 to TRBJ2-5; weak D call: TRBD1 (5 bases). Trimming removed 3 bases at V and 1 base at J, with 9 bases between. Germline assignment: CDR1 MDHEN and CDR2 SYDVKM. The CDR3 is 14 residues long. The CDR3 nucleotides read TGTGCCAGCAGTTTTCCCAGGGCCCAAGAGACCCAGTACTTC. Translation gives CASSFPRAQETQYF.

V gene TRBV12-3 or TRBV12-4 combines with J gene TRBJ1-5, with TRBD1 matching over 8 bases. Trimming cost V 6 bases and J 6 bases; bases outside gene matches: 7. The CDR3 runs to 14 residues. The CDR3 DNA reads TGTGCCAGCAGCGCCAGGGGGCAACGTCAGCCCCAGCATTTT. As protein: CASSARGQRQPQHF.

The chain links TRBV20-1 to TRBJ2-1, with TRBD2 matching over 7 bases. V lost 7 bases and J lost 2; bases outside the gene matches: 8. Germline V CDR1 and CDR2: DFQATT, SNEGSKA (reference sequence). This CDR3 has 14 amino acids. The CDR3 DNA follows: TGCAGTGGGAGGGCGGGAGTTGCCTACAATGAGCAGTTCTTC. Translating gives CSGRAGVAYNEQFF.

The table lists this clonotype with many counts. The chain recombines TRBV29-1 with TRBJ2-1; 9 bases align to TRBD2. This CDR3 has 15 residues. The V and J ends lost 3 bases and 7 bases, in that order; junction bases with no gene match: 10. Germline V lookup: CDR1 SQVTM, CDR2 ANQGSEA. The CDR3 here is CSVDGGRAGRNEQFF. The CDR3 DNA follows: TGCAGCGTTGATGGCGGGAGGGCCGGGAGGAATGAGCAGTTCTTC.

The chain has TRBV11-2 and TRBJ2-1; 14 bases line up with TRBD2. The J segment lost 0 bases and the V segment lost 4 bases, leaving 5 bases of the junction unmatched. Germline V CDR1 and CDR2: SGHAT, FQNNGV. This CDR3 spans 18 amino acids. CDR3 in DNA: TGTGCCAGCAGCTCGGGACTAGCGGGAGCTCGCTCCTACAATGAGCAGTTCTTC. Its translation: CASSSGLAGARSYNEQFF.

Ten or more counts support this clonotype. The V gene is TRBV27, the J gene TRBJ2-2, with D possibly matching TRBD2 (5 bases). V lost 8 bases and J 4 bases, leaving 14 bases between the germline ends. From germline, CDR1 is MNHEY and CDR2 SMNVEV (reference sequence). The CDR3 totals 14 residues. The CDR3 loop reads CASSELVTTGELFF. CDR3 nucleotide sequence: TGTGCCAGCTCAGAACTAGTTACCACCGGGGAGCTGTTTTTT.

The chain recombines TRBV7-2 with TRBJ2-3; TRBD1 agrees at 9 bases. V lost 7 bases to trimming and J lost 1 base; unmatched junction nucleotides: 9. The CDR3 sequence is 16 residues long. The germline CDR1 and CDR2 sequences are SGHTA and FQGNSA. The CDR3 loop is CASIERRTGGTDTQYF. In nucleotides, the CDR3 is TGTGCCAGCATCGAGCGGCGGACAGGGGGCACAGATACGCAGTATTTT.

The rearrangement links TRBV15 to TRBJ2-4; D unresolved. The V gene lost 0 bases and the J gene lost 7 bases, with 16 bases spanning the gap. The germline CDR1 and CDR2 sequences are LNHNV and YYDKDF (reference sequence). The CDR3 contains 16 residues. CDR3 residues: CATSRDLGGEANIQYF. CDR3 coding DNA: TGTGCCACCAGCAGAGATCTGGGTGGAGAGGCGAACATTCAGTACTTC.

The rearrangement links TRBV30 to TRBJ2-7; tentative D call: TRBD1 (5 bases). Per germline, CDR1 GTSNPN and CDR2 SVGIG (reference sequence). V lost 1 base, J lost 2 bases, and 9 bases lay in between. The CDR3 totals 13 residues. The CDR3 sequence: CAWSEGQAYEQYF. The CDR3 DNA reads TGTGCCTGGAGTGAGGGGCAGGCCTACGAGCAGTACTTC.